Listed here are 16 T cell receptor beta chains from one sample, sequenced in a study of T cell changes during pregnancy in multiple sclerosis. Assay: immunoSEQ multiplex PCR; the TCRdb copy retains only in-frame clones and omits some. The table shows about 75,000 clones, with 94% occurring only once. The sequenced sample was CD4+ T cells from peripheral blood mononuclear cells, obtained after pregnancy. These receptors originate from a female donor with multiple sclerosis, enrolled in a pregnancy study.

This sequence joins TRBV19 and TRBJ2-2; D might be TRBD2 (5 bases). Trimming stripped 6 bases from V and 1 base from J, with 12 bases between. The CDR3 contains 15 residues. Germline-derived CDR1 and CDR2 are LNHDA and SQIVND (reference sequence). CDR3 nucleotide sequence: TGTGCCAGTAGATCCGGTGGAGGGAACACCGGGGAGCTGTTTTTT. Its translation: CASRSGGGNTGELFF.

The chain employs TRBV28 and TRBJ1-1, with D unresolved. Germline loops: CDR1 MDHEN, CDR2 SYDVKM. The CDR3 length is 14 residues. Trimming shortened V by 6 bases and J by 4 bases, and 15 bases separated the two germline ends. The CDR3 bases are TGTGCCAGCAGAACGTCCGGTATTCTCACTGAAGCTTTCTTT. This gives the protein CASRTSGILTEAFF.

The chain combines TRBV11-2 with TRBJ1-2, with D unclear. The CDR3 length is 14 residues. The germline V gene has CDR1 SGHAT and CDR2 FQNNGV. The V gene lost 0 bases and the J gene lost 7 bases, with 12 bases spanning the gap. The CDR3 protein is CASSLDGTIRGYTF. In DNA, the CDR3 is TGTGCCAGCAGCTTAGATGGCACCATTCGTGGCTACACCTTC.

This clone was recorded once. This chain connects TRBV28 to TRBJ2-7; tentative D call: TRBD1 (6 bases). The germline gives CDR1 MDHEN, CDR2 SYDVKM. V gave up 3 bases and J gave up 0 bases, with 15 bases separating them. This CDR3 is 16 amino acids long. Written as DNA, the CDR3 is TGTGCCAGCAGTTTTTCCGGGACACTGAGCTCCTACGAGCAGTACTTC. This codes for CASSFSGTLSSYEQYF.

The V call is TRBV7-9, the J call TRBJ2-1; D is possibly TRBD2 (6 bases). The V and J ends lost 4 bases and 3 bases respectively, with 13 bases between them. From germline, CDR1 is SEHNR and CDR2 FQNEAQ (reference sequence). This CDR3 spans 15 amino acids. CDR3 DNA: TGTGCCAGCAGCTCGGATAAGCGGGTCTACAATGAGCAGTTCTTC. Its protein is CASSSDKRVYNEQFF.

The CDR3: CASSSPGLDPYNEQFF. DNA for the CDR3: TGTGCCAGCAGCTCCCCGGGACTGGATCCGTACAATGAGCAGTTCTTC. V gene TRBV11-2 combines with J gene TRBJ2-1; a weak D match, TRBD2 (6 bases). Germline V lookup: CDR1 SGHAT, CDR2 FQNNGV. With 4 bases removed from V and 4 bases from J, the gap between germline ends came to 17 bases. CDR3 size: 16 residues.

V usage is TRBV14 and J usage is TRBJ1-1; TRBD1 might be the D (6 bases). Germline lookup yields CDR1 SGHDN and CDR2 FVKESK. The CDR3 is 14 amino acids. V gave up 1 base and J gave up 6 bases, with 12 bases separating them. In DNA form, the CDR3 reads TGTGCCAGCAGCCAAGGGACAGTGAGGGCTGAAGCTTTCTTT. Protein product: CASSQGTVRAEAFF.

The chain uses TRBV25-1 and TRBJ1-1; unclear D gene. The CDR3 extends over 13 amino acids. Germline CDR1 is MGHDK and CDR2 is SYGVNS. Trimming took 1 base from V and 11 from J, leaving 14 bases between them. The CDR3 sequence: CASSESPGLVAFF. The CDR3, as DNA: TGTGCCAGCAGTGAATCTCCAGGACTAGTGGCTTTCTTT. Complete variable domain (other parts from reference TRBV25-1 and TRBJ1-1): EADIYQTPRYLVIGTGKKITLECSQTMGHDKMYWYQQDPGMELHLIHYSYGVNSTEKGDLSSESTVSRIRTEHFPLTLESARPSHTSQYLCASSESPGLVAFFGQGTRLTVV.

The chain recombines TRBV7-6 with TRBJ2-1; 8 bases match TRBD1. This CDR3 contains 15 residues. The V gene's germline CDR1 is SGHVS and CDR2 FNYEAQ. The trim removed 1 base at V and 8 bases at J, leaving 7 bases unmatched. CDR3 sequence reads: CASSLGQGASYEQFF. The CDR3 nucleotides read TGTGCCAGCAGCTTAGGGCAGGGGGCTAGCTATGAGCAGTTCTTC.

The table lists this clone with a count of one. The chain links TRBV7-9 to TRBJ2-1; 13 bases line up with TRBD2. Germline lookup yields CDR1 SEHNR and CDR2 FQNEAQ (reference sequence). V trimming: 3 bases; J trimming: 1 base; junction bases outside the gene matches: 6. The CDR3 contains 18 residues. CDR3 region: CASSLGLAGLRSYNEQFF. Here the CDR3 DNA reads TGTGCCAGCAGCTTGGGACTAGCGGGACTTAGGTCCTACAATGAGCAGTTCTTC. The whole variable domain, filled in from reference TRBV7-9 and TRBJ2-1, reads DTGVSQNPRHKITKRGQNVTFRCDPISEHNRLYWYRQTLGQGPEFLTYFQNEAQLEKSRLLSDRFSAERPKGSFSTLEIQRTEQGDSAMYLCASSLGLAGLRSYNEQFFGPGTRLTVL.

The rearrangement links TRBV9 to TRBJ2-3, with TRBD2 as a possible D gene (6 bases). This CDR3 spans 15 amino acids. Germline lookup yields CDR1 SGDLS and CDR2 YYNGEE. The ends were cut back, 2 bases at V and 1 base at J, with 11 bases in the middle. CDR3 region: CASSVTTGGTDTQYF. CDR3 DNA sequence: TGTGCCAGCAGCGTCACAACGGGAGGCACAGATACGCAGTATTTT. Supplemented by reference TRBV9 and TRBJ2-3, the full variable domain reads DSGVTQTPKHLITATGQRVTLRCSPRSGDLSVYWYQQSLDQGLQFLIQYYNGEERAKGNILERFSAQQFPDLHSELNLSSLELGDSALYFCASSVTTGGTDTQYFGPGTRLTVL.

This clone was counted between two and nine times. The chain carries TRBV9 and TRBJ1-5; 7 nucleotides match TRBD1. CDR1 SGDLS and CDR2 YYNGEE come from the germline V gene. This CDR3 has 14 residues. V lost 4 bases, J lost 8 bases, and 9 bases stayed unmatched. CDR3 region: CASSLGQAWEPQHF. The CDR3 bases are TGTGCCAGCAGCCTTGGACAGGCTTGGGAGCCCCAGCATTTT.

The chain joins TRBV4-1 to TRBJ2-7; 11 bases match TRBD1. Germline CDR1 reads MGHRA; CDR2 reads YSYEKL. The trim removed 3 bases at V and 2 bases at J, leaving 3 bases unmatched. The CDR3 covers 15 residues. CDR3 loop: CASSHPGQGAYEQYF. Here the CDR3 DNA reads TGCGCCAGCAGCCATCCGGGACAGGGGGCCTACGAGCAGTACTTC.

The V call is TRBV7-3, the J call TRBJ2-5; perhaps TRBD1 as D (6 bases). V lost 8 bases and J 2 bases, leaving 12 bases between the germline ends. There are 13 residues in the CDR3. The germline V gene encodes CDR1 SGHTA and CDR2 FQGTGA. The CDR3 protein is CASSRGNQETQYF. In DNA form, the CDR3 reads TGTGCCAGCTCTAGGGGGAATCAAGAGACCCAGTACTTC.

The chain couples TRBV6-1 to TRBJ1-1, with TRBD1 identical over 7 bases. Germline V gives CDR1 MNHNS, CDR2 SASEGT. The CDR3 is made up of 10 amino acids. The CDR3 region is CVSQGGSAFF. The CDR3 nucleotides read TGTGTCAGTCAGGGGGGCTCAGCTTTCTTT.

This rearrangement joins TRBV18 to TRBJ2-1, with TRBD2 identical over 12 bases. This CDR3 contains 14 residues. V lost 5 bases and J lost 8; bases outside the gene matches: 4. The germline gives CDR1 KGHSH, CDR2 LQKENI. In DNA, the CDR3 is TGTGCCAGCTCATCGCTAGCGGGGGGGGATGAGCAGTTCTTC. Its translation: CASSSLAGGDEQFF.